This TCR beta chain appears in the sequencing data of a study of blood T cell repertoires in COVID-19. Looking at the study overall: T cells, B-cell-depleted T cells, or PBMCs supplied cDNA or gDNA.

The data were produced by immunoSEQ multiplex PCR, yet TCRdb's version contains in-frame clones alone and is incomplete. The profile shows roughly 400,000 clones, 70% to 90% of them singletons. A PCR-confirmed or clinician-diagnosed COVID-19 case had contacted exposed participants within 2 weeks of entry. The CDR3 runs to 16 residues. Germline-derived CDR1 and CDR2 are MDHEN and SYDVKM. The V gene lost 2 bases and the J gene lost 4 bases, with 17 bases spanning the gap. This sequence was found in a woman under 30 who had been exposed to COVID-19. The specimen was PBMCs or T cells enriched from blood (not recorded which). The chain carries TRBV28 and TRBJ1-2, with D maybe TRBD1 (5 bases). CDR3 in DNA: TGTGCCAGCAGTTTAGGAGGGACCGGTTCTGCCTATGGCTACACCTTC. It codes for CASSLGGTGSAYGYTF.